The sequence of this T cell receptor (beta chain) was determined in a study of long-term antiretroviral therapy in people with HIV. A minimum of one pre-ART and two post-ART PBMC samples existed for each donor. Each sample contained roughly 0.85-10 million cryopreserved PBMC, thawed before DNA extraction. The assay used was immunoSEQ (version v3.0), run at survey level. Measured with immunoSEQ multiplex PCR; TCRdb has only the in-frame clones, and not every one. This table has around 20,000 clones, less than 80% appearing once. The input for sequencing was unsorted PBMCs, taken 0.3 years after starting antiretroviral therapy. The sequence was collected from a woman in her 50s with HIV.

The chain's CDR3 is CAWSGGGQPQHF. The CDR3 DNA follows: TGTGCCTGGAGTGGAGGCGGTCAGCCCCAGCATTTT. This chain links TRBV30 with TRBJ1-5; D is ambiguous. Germline assignment: CDR1 GTSNPN and CDR2 SVGIG (reference sequence). CDR3 length: 12 amino acids. Trimming pared 1 base from V and 6 bases from J, leaving 7 bases between.